The clone carrying this T cell receptor beta chain was counted ten times or more. The antigen remains undetermined. These data are taken from a study of CD8 T cells in ankylosing spondylitis. Study-wide results and caveats: The authors reported significant enrichment of disease-linked clones in matched ankylosing spondylitis synovial fluid. Typical of ankylosing spondylitis blood, it appeared, was a TCR beta motif of fewer than ten highly homologous variants.

As the method for making TCR beta libraries, quantitative 5'-RACE with molecular barcodes was used. TCRdb passed the 5' RACE reads through MiXCR, listing each CDR3 protein once. The table has 220,000 or so distinct CDR3 sequences, 10% to 13% seen once; the top ten hold 21%. Trimming removed 6 bases at V and 3 bases at J, with 8 bases between. The CDR3 loop spans 12 amino acids. Germline CDR1 is KGHSH and CDR2 is LQKENI. This clonotype originated in a male donor with ankylosing spondylitis or in good health (not recorded which). This chain connects TRBV18 to TRBJ2-5; no definite D call. The sample was blood, either unsorted or a sorted T cell fraction (not recorded which). CDR3 bases: TGTGCCAGCTCGCCGCAGGAAGAGACCCAGTACTTC. Translating it yields CASSPQEETQYF.